Presented here are 19 T cell receptor beta chains from one specimen sequenced in a study of blood T cell repertoires in COVID-19. Produced via immunoSEQ multiplex PCR; TCRdb's table is partial and in-frame only. The data hold some 240,000 clones, with approximately 78% observed a single time. Sequenced: peripheral blood. The receptors here all came from a woman between 65 and 79 years old with COVID-19, enrolled during active disease.

This chain connects TRBV28 to TRBJ1-3; TRBD1 matches 8 bases. CDR1 and CDR2 (germline): MDHEN, SYDVKM. V dropped 3 bases and J dropped 3; count of bases not matched to a gene: 4. This CDR3 contains 15 residues. This chain's CDR3 is CASSLGQVGGNTIYF. The DNA of the CDR3 is TGTGCCAGCAGTTTGGGACAGGTTGGTGGAAACACCATATATTTT.

This chain links TRBV5-1 with TRBJ2-1; TRBD2 aligns across 14 bases. The V segment lost 4 bases and the J segment 9 bases; nucleotides outside the gene matches: 3. Germline values: CDR1 SGHRS, CDR2 YFSETQ. CDR3 length equals 14 residues. CDR3 bases: TGCGCCAGCAGCCTGGGACTAGCGGGAGTTGAGCAGTTCTTC. It encodes CASSLGLAGVEQFF. Based on the CDR3 plus reference TRBV5-1 and TRBJ2-1, the full variable domain is KAGVTQTPRYLIKTRGQQVTLSCSPISGHRSVSWYQQTPGQGLQFLFEYFSETQRNKGNFPGRFSGRQFSNSRSEMNVSTLELGDSALYLCASSLGLAGVEQFFGPGTRLTVL.

This chain connects TRBV10-3 to TRBJ1-2, with 11 bases fitting TRBD1. Germline-derived CDR1 and CDR2 are ENHRY and SYGVKD. V lost 6 bases and J lost 4; bases outside the gene matches: 1. The length of the CDR3 is 13 residues. The CDR3 sequence: CAIRGQGGYGYTF. The DNA for the CDR3 is TGTGCCATCAGGGGACAGGGGGGCTATGGCTACACCTTC.

This chain links TRBV11-2 with TRBJ2-7, with D perhaps TRBD1 (6 bases). Trimming took off 1 base at V and 3 bases at J, with 16 bases between the two ends. The CDR3 contains 16 residues. Germline values: CDR1 SGHAT, CDR2 FQNNGV. CDR3 in DNA: TGTGCCAGCAGCTTAGGACCACGGACAGATTTCTACGAGCAGTACTTC. This translates into CASSLGPRTDFYEQYF.

This clone has a handful of counts. This sequence joins TRBV13 and TRBJ1-3; D is unresolved. Trimming left V 5 bases short and J 1 base short, with 9 bases between. Germline-derived CDR1 and CDR2 are PRHDT and FYEKMQ (reference sequence). The CDR3 is made up of 14 amino acids. In DNA form, the CDR3 reads TGTGCCAGCAGCCCTCGGGGTTCTGGAAACACCATATATTTT. This gives the protein CASSPRGSGNTIYF. Full variable domain (remainder filled in from reference TRBV13 and TRBJ1-3): AAGVIQSPRHLIKEKRETATLKCYPIPRHDTVYWYQQGPGQDPQFLISFYEKMQSDKGSIPDRFSAQQFSDYHSELNMSSLELGDSALYFCASSPRGSGNTIYFGEGSWLTVV.

The chain couples TRBV9 to TRBJ2-1; 13 bases fit TRBD2. Germline CDR1 and CDR2: SGDLS and YYNGEE. V lost 4 bases, J lost 5 bases, and 3 bases stayed unmatched. The CDR3 has 15 residues. CDR3 in amino acids: CASSLTSGRDNEQFF. The CDR3 nucleotides read TGTGCCAGCAGCCTTACTAGCGGGAGGGACAATGAGCAGTTCTTC.

The chain recombines TRBV19 with TRBJ2-3; TRBD2 aligns across 8 bases. The CDR3 spans 13 residues. After removal of 9 bases from V and 1 base from J, the junction contained 3 bases not matched to a gene. Germline V gene sequence: CDR1 LNHDA, CDR2 SQIVND (reference sequence). CDR3 coding DNA: TGTGCCAGCAAAGCGGGAGGCACAGATACGCAGTATTTT. The encoded protein is CASKAGGTDTQYF.

This clone showed up just a few times. The V and J genes are TRBV18 and TRBJ1-1; tentatively, D is TRBD1 (5 bases). Trimming shortened V by 6 bases and J by 8 bases, and 13 bases separated the two germline ends. The CDR3 sequence is 12 residues long. CDR1 and CDR2 from the germline V gene are KGHSH and LQKENI. The CDR3 bases are TGTGCCAGCTCCTCCAACAGGAACGAAGCTTTCTTT. Amino acids: CASSSNRNEAFF. Drawing the rest from reference TRBV18 and TRBJ1-1, the complete variable domain is NAGVMQNPRHLVRRRGQEARLRCSPMKGHSHVYWYRQLPEEGLKFMVYLQKENIIDESGMPKERFSAEFPKEGPSILRIQQVVRGDSAAYFCASSSNRNEAFFGQGTRLTVV.

In its sample, this clone was seen a few times. This chain links TRBV24-1 with TRBJ1-5; 7 nucleotides agree with TRBD1. V lost 6 bases, J lost 4 bases, and 14 bases stayed unmatched. The germline V gene encodes CDR1 KGHDR and CDR2 SFDVKD. The CDR3 contains 17 residues. The CDR3 region is CATSPNRGQLGNQPQHF. In nucleotides, the CDR3 is TGTGCCACCAGTCCAAACCGGGGACAGCTAGGAAATCAGCCCCAGCATTTT.

V is TRBV18 and J is TRBJ2-2; 8 bases match TRBD2. The CDR3 covers 15 residues. Germline loops: CDR1 KGHSH, CDR2 LQKENI. V shed 10 bases and J 0 bases; nucleotides not matched to a gene: 7. This CDR3 reads CATAGGTSNTGELFF. CDR3 sequence (DNA): TGTGCCACCGCGGGGGGAACGTCGAACACCGGGGAGCTGTTTTTT.

This clone was detected only once. CDR3 DNA: TGTGCCACAACTCGGACAGGGGCGACTGAAGCTTTCTTT. This gives the protein CATTRTGATEAFF. V and J are TRBV19 and TRBJ1-1; 9 positions agree with TRBD1. CDR3 length: 13 amino acids. The junction had 8 bases not matched to a gene; V was cut back by 10 bases and J by 5 bases. Germline values: CDR1 LNHDA, CDR2 SQIVND (reference sequence).

The J gene is TRBJ2-6, the V gene TRBV10-3; unclear D gene. The CDR3 spans 15 residues. V dropped 3 bases and J dropped 2 bases, with 8 bases sitting between them. Per the germline V gene, CDR1 is ENHRY and CDR2 is SYGVKD. CDR3: CAISDEVAGANVLTF. The CDR3 DNA sequence: TGTGCCATCAGTGATGAGGTAGCTGGGGCCAACGTCCTGACTTTC.

The genes are TRBV5-1 and TRBJ2-2; D uncertain. V was pared by 0 bases and J by 5 bases, with 8 bases between. The CDR3 extends over 14 amino acids. Germline loops: CDR1 SGHRS, CDR2 YFSETQ. Here the CDR3 reads CASSLAVVTGELFF. Written as DNA, the CDR3 is TGCGCCAGCAGCTTGGCCGTAGTGACCGGGGAGCTGTTTTTT.

The CDR3 DNA follows: TGCGCCAGCAGCCAAACTAGCGGGGCTTACGAGCAGTACTTC. Residues: CASSQTSGAYEQYF. The chain employs TRBV5-1 and TRBJ2-7; 10 positions agree with TRBD2. The CDR3 extends over 14 amino acids. Unmatched junction bases numbered 5, after V lost 4 bases and J lost 4 bases. Germline V gene data show CDR1 as SGHRS and CDR2 as YFSETQ.

This clone was seen only once. The chain has TRBV7-9 and TRBJ1-1, with 7 bases lining up with TRBD1. This CDR3 spans 15 amino acids. Trimming removed 4 bases from V and 1 base from J; junction bases left unmatched: 6. CDR1 and CDR2 from the germline V gene are SEHNR and FQNEAQ (reference sequence). CDR3 nucleotide sequence: TGTGCCAGCAGCTCAGTTAGACAGGGGAACACTGAAGCTTTCTTT. Amino acid sequence: CASSSVRQGNTEAFF.

The V call is TRBV18, the J call TRBJ2-3; D might be TRBD2 (6 bases). The length of the CDR3 is 15 residues. Trimming removed 3 bases from V and 2 bases from J, with 12 bases in between. CDR1 KGHSH and CDR2 LQKENI come from the germline V gene. CDR3 DNA: TGTGCCAGCTCACCGCGAGCGGGCAACACAGATACGCAGTATTTT. This gives the protein CASSPRAGNTDTQYF.

This chain links TRBV18 with TRBJ2-1, with TRBD2 matching 12 bases. CDR1 and CDR2 from the germline V gene are KGHSH and LQKENI. V was clipped by 6 bases and J by 7 bases; unmatched bases: 4. This CDR3 is built from 14 residues. CDR3 sequence (DNA): TGTGCCAGCTCCCTCGGACTAGCGGGGAATGAGCAGTTCTTC. Protein: CASSLGLAGNEQFF.

This chain joins TRBV19 and TRBJ1-3; weak D call: TRBD1 (5 bases). V shed 6 bases and J shed 0 bases, with 15 bases lying between them. Germline V gene data show CDR1 as LNHDA and CDR2 as SQIVND (reference sequence). This CDR3 contains 16 residues. CDR3 in DNA: TGTGCCAGTAGCCCTACCGGGACTTACTCTGGAAACACCATATATTTT. It codes for CASSPTGTYSGNTIYF.

This clone is a singleton in its sample. The chain has TRBV28 and TRBJ1-5; TRBD1 matches at 11 bases. The germline V gene encodes CDR1 MDHEN and CDR2 SYDVKM. The CDR3 extends over 16 amino acids. The V segment lost 2 bases and the J segment 6 bases; nucleotides outside the gene matches: 6. The CDR3 bases are TGTGCCAGCAGTTTACCTCCGGGACAGGGGGGTCAGCCCCAGCATTTT. Its protein is CASSLPPGQGGQPQHF.